Following are 30 T cell receptor beta chains from one sample sequenced in a study of beta chain features in type 1 diabetes. Sequencing targeted expressed TCRB transcripts, as all isolated RNA had been reverse transcribed. Produced via immunoSEQ multiplex PCR; TCRdb's table is partial and in-frame only. The table shows some 900,000 clones, with about a sixth occurring only once. Specimen: naive CD4+ T cells from blood. These receptor sequences come from a woman aged 18-29 years in good health.

This clone turned up a few times. V is TRBV10-3 and J is TRBJ2-2; weak D call: TRBD2 (6 bases). The germline V gene encodes CDR1 ENHRY and CDR2 SYGVKD. The CDR3 runs to 13 residues. V was trimmed by 11 bases and J by 4 bases, leaving 14 bases between them. The CDR3 nucleotides read TGTGCCGTTACCGGGACTTTCACCGGGGAGCTGTTTTTT. It is translated as CAVTGTFTGELFF.

V usage is TRBV11-2 and J usage is TRBJ2-7, with D perhaps TRBD1 or TRBD2 (5 bases each). This CDR3 spans 13 amino acids. V dropped 3 bases and J dropped 4 bases, with 10 bases sitting between them. CDR1 is SGHAT and CDR2 is FQNNGV in the germline V gene. The CDR3 protein is CASSFSEGYEQYF. CDR3 nucleotide sequence: TGTGCCAGCAGCTTTTCAGAGGGGTACGAGCAGTACTTC.

J is TRBJ1-2 and V is TRBV18; tentative D call: TRBD1 (6 bases). The V end lost 4 bases, the J end lost 0 bases, and 12 bases lay between the germline ends. The CDR3 spans 15 residues. Germline V gives CDR1 KGHSH, CDR2 LQKENI. The CDR3 region has the DNA TGTGCCAGCTCACGAGACAGGTGGGCTAACTATGGCTACACCTTC. Its protein is CASSRDRWANYGYTF.

V is TRBV5-6 and J is TRBJ2-5; 10 bases map to TRBD2. Germline assignment: CDR1 SGHDT and CDR2 YYEEEE. CDR3 length equals 18 residues. With V trimmed by 0 bases and J by 0 bases, 8 bases remained unmatched. This chain's CDR3 is CASSLAGTSVTYQETQYF. In DNA form, the CDR3 reads TGTGCCAGCAGCTTGGCGGGGACTAGCGTCACGTACCAAGAGACCCAGTACTTC. The whole variable domain, remainder taken from reference TRBV5-6 and TRBJ2-5, is DAGVTQSPTHLIKTRGQQVTLRCSPKSGHDTVSWYQQALGQGPQFIFQYYEEEERQRGNFPDRFSGHQFPNYSSELNVNALLLGDSALYLCASSLAGTSVTYQETQYFGPGTRLLVL.

This clone is a singleton in its sample. The V and J genes are TRBV6-5 and TRBJ2-3, with D maybe TRBD2 (5 bases). The V end was cut by 6 bases, the J end by 0 bases, with 13 bases between. There are 15 residues in the CDR3. CDR1 is MNHEY and CDR2 is SVGAGI in the germline V gene. CDR3 in DNA: TGTGCCAGCAGCCTACAGCGGTTTAGCACAGATACGCAGTATTTT. Translating it yields CASSLQRFSTDTQYF.

This rearrangement joins TRBV29-1 to TRBJ2-7; the D call may be TRBD1 or TRBD2 (6 bases each). CDR3 length equals 11 residues. Germline CDR1 SQVTM, CDR2 ANQGSEA. V gave up 7 bases and J gave up 7 bases, with 14 bases separating them. The DNA for the CDR3 is TGCAGCGCCGAAGGAGGGGGGGAGCAGTACTTC. Amino acids: CSAEGGGEQYF.

The table lists this clone with a few counts. V and J are TRBV7-2 and TRBJ2-3; 7 nucleotides agree with TRBD1. This CDR3 has 13 residues. V lost 5 bases, J lost 7 bases, and 6 bases stayed unmatched. Germline V gives CDR1 SGHTA, CDR2 FQGNSA. The CDR3 protein is CASSPDREYTQYF. The CDR3 region has the DNA TGTGCCAGCAGCCCCGACAGGGAGTATACGCAGTATTTT.

This clone was seen a handful of times. The chain carries TRBV5-5 and TRBJ1-3; D may be TRBD1 (5 bases). Per germline, CDR1 SGHKS and CDR2 YYEKEE (reference sequence). This CDR3 contains 14 residues. The V gene lost 3 bases and the J gene lost 4 bases, with 11 bases spanning the gap. The CDR3 DNA follows: TGTGCCAGCAGCTCCCGGGGGTCCGGAAACACCATATATTTT. Protein product: CASSSRGSGNTIYF.

This clone was counted a few times. The rearrangement joins TRBV11-2 to TRBJ2-5; 10 bases align to TRBD2. Germline V lookup: CDR1 SGHAT, CDR2 FQNNGV. The CDR3 runs 17 residues. J was trimmed by 5 bases and V by 5 bases; bases with no gene match: 14. In nucleotides, the CDR3 is TGTGCCAGCAGCCAAGGGTGGCTAGCGGGAGAGGGGGAGACCCAGTACTTC. Protein sequence: CASSQGWLAGEGETQYF.

This clone turned up a few times. Additional DNA sequences in this sample encode the identical CDR3. The chain employs TRBV5-4 and TRBJ2-5, with D hard to call. The V end was cut by 0 bases, the J end by 5 bases, with 8 bases between. The CDR3 covers 13 residues. CDR1 is SGHNT, CDR2 YYREEE, per germline (reference sequence). CDR3 nucleotides: TGTGCCAGCAGCTTGGGGCTCGGGGAGACCCAGTACTTC. This gives the protein CASSLGLGETQYF.

J is TRBJ1-5 and V is TRBV15; TRBD1 might be the D (6 bases). The CDR3 spans 15 residues. Germline V gene data show CDR1 as LNHNV and CDR2 as YYDKDF (reference sequence). The V gene lost 2 bases and the J gene lost 3 bases, with 11 bases spanning the gap. The CDR3 DNA sequence: TGTGCCACCAGCAGACATACAGGGTACAATCAGCCCCAGCATTTT. It is translated as CATSRHTGYNQPQHF.

This chain links TRBV19 with TRBJ2-6; 7 bases are shared with TRBD1. Per the germline V gene, CDR1 is LNHDA and CDR2 is SQIVND (reference sequence). Trimming removed 6 bases from V and 9 bases from J; junction bases left unmatched: 8. There are 14 residues in the CDR3. CDR3 in amino acids: CASRRDSRFNVLTF. The CDR3 nucleotides read TGTGCCAGTAGGAGGGACAGTCGGTTCAACGTCCTGACTTTC.

This clone turned up a few times. The chain uses TRBV20-1 and TRBJ2-5; tentatively, D is TRBD2 (6 bases). The germline V and J ends were trimmed by 7 bases and 11 bases, with 17 bases remaining between them. The CDR3 contains 11 residues. Germline CDR1 is DFQATT and CDR2 is SNEGSKA (reference sequence). CDR3 nucleotide sequence: TGCAGTGTTGGAGGGGCGCCTGAGCAGTACTTC. This sequence encodes CSVGGAPEQYF.

As regards this clone: At one end, the junction sequence differs from germline, possibly due to a read error. The chain recombines TRBV5-4 with TRBJ1-2, with D unresolved. The CDR3 runs 14 residues. CDR1 and CDR2 from the germline V gene are SGHNT and YYREEE (reference sequence). The CDR3 sequence is CASSQTYGNYGYTF. The CDR3 bases are TGCGCCAGCAGCCAAACATACGGGAACTATGGCTACACCTTC.

This clone has more than one count but fewer than ten. The V and J genes are TRBV4-2 and TRBJ2-5; TRBD2 might be the D (5 bases). Germline V gene data show CDR1 as LGHNA and CDR2 as YNFKEQ. V was pared by 1 base and J by 0 bases, with 21 bases between. There are 19 residues in the CDR3. The CDR3: CASSQAHLVTGRDQETQYF. CDR3 bases: TGTGCCAGCAGCCAAGCGCACCTCGTGACCGGGCGGGACCAAGAGACCCAGTACTTC.

This clone was seen a handful of times. The J gene is TRBJ2-1, the V gene TRBV7-9; 11 positions match TRBD2. Trimming cost V 5 bases and J 3 bases; bases outside gene matches: 6. The CDR3 is made up of 16 amino acids. The germline CDR1 and CDR2 sequences are SEHNR and FQNEAQ (reference sequence). In DNA form, the CDR3 reads TGTGCCAGCAGCCACCCCGGGACTAGCGGCTACAATGAGCAGTTCTTC. Translating it yields CASSHPGTSGYNEQFF.

The chain combines TRBV7-2 with TRBJ2-3, with D possibly TRBD1 on 6 matching bases. From germline, CDR1 is SGHTA and CDR2 FQGNSA. The CDR3 has 15 amino acids. V dropped 6 bases and J dropped 5 bases, with 18 bases sitting between them. CDR3 sequence reads: CASSLGPGEGDTQYF. CDR3 coding DNA: TGTGCCAGCAGTCTCGGGCCAGGGGAAGGAGATACGCAGTATTTT.

This clone was seen only a few times. V gene TRBV6-6 combines with J gene TRBJ2-7; TRBD1 might be the D (7 bases). The V end was cut by 7 bases, the J end by 8 bases, with 12 bases between. This CDR3 spans 11 amino acids. The germline gives CDR1 MNHNY, CDR2 SVGAGI (reference sequence). The CDR3 loop is CASTRGEKQYF. The CDR3 bases are TGTGCCAGCACCAGGGGGGAGAAGCAGTACTTC.

Of note for this clone: At one end, the junction sequence differs from germline, possibly due to a read error. CDR3 sequence reads: CASSLSRAGSLHF. Written as DNA, the CDR3 is TGTGCCAGCAGTTTATCGAGGGCAGGATCCCTGCACTTT. This rearrangement joins TRBV27 to TRBJ1-6; D unclear. The CDR3 runs 13 residues. The germline gives CDR1 MNHEY, CDR2 SMNVEV (reference sequence).

The V and J genes are TRBV28 and TRBJ2-7; D possibly uses TRBD1 or TRBD2 (5 bases each). V lost 9 bases, J lost 1 base, and 10 bases lay in between. Germline CDR1 is MDHEN and CDR2 is SYDVKM. The CDR3 covers 12 residues. The CDR3 region has the DNA TGTGCCAGTAGGGGAGAGTCCTACGAGCAGTACTTC. It is translated as CASRGESYEQYF.

This clone has a handful of counts. V is TRBV6-1 and J is TRBJ2-7; D may correspond to TRBD1 or TRBD2 (5 bases each). Germline V gene lookup returns CDR1 MNHNS and CDR2 SASEGT. Trimming took off 4 bases at V and 0 bases at J, with 10 bases between the two ends. The length of the CDR3 is 14 residues. The CDR3 DNA follows: TGTGCCAGCAGTGGGGACCCCAGCTCCTACGAGCAGTACTTC. Translating it yields CASSGDPSSYEQYF.

This clone occurred once. The V and J genes are TRBV7-8 and TRBJ2-3, with TRBD1 matching 7 bases. Germline V gene data show CDR1 as SGHVS and CDR2 as FQNEAQ. The CDR3 is 15 amino acids. Trimming cost V 4 bases and J 2 bases; bases outside gene matches: 6. CDR3 region: CASSYRDSFTDTQYF. The CDR3 DNA reads as TGTGCCAGCAGCTACCGGGACAGTTTCACAGATACGCAGTATTTT.

This clone has only a few counts. The chain carries TRBV6-5 and TRBJ1-5; D unresolved. V gave up 0 bases and J gave up 6 bases, with 9 bases separating them. Germline CDR1 reads MNHEY; CDR2 reads SVGAGI. This CDR3 spans 14 amino acids. This chain's CDR3 is CASSYSPGFQPQHF. The CDR3 DNA follows: TGTGCCAGCAGTTACTCTCCGGGGTTTCAGCCCCAGCATTTT.

A few counts support this clone. V usage is TRBV19 and J usage is TRBJ2-6; D uncertain. Trimming shortened V by 5 bases and J by 2 bases, and 10 bases separated the two germline ends. CDR3 size: 15 residues. In germline, CDR1 is LNHDA, CDR2 SQIVND (reference sequence). CDR3 protein: CASSSVLAGANVLTF. CDR3 sequence (DNA): TGTGCCAGTAGTTCCGTCCTGGCTGGGGCCAACGTCCTGACTTTC.

This clone was picked up a small number of times. The chain uses TRBV9 and TRBJ2-3; 9 bases line up with TRBD1. Trimming removed 2 bases from V and 15 bases from J; junction bases left unmatched: 7. The germline V gene has CDR1 SGDLS and CDR2 YYNGEE. This CDR3 spans 12 amino acids. DNA of the CDR3: TGTGCCAGCAGCGTCCGACAGGGGGGATTATATTTT. The encoded protein is CASSVRQGGLYF.

The J gene is TRBJ2-1, the V gene TRBV28; D assignment may be TRBD1 or TRBD2 (5 bases each). Trimming stripped 6 bases from V and 0 bases from J, with 15 bases between. The CDR3 length is 16 residues. CDR1 MDHEN and CDR2 SYDVKM come from the germline V gene. This chain's CDR3 is CASRRDRARSYNEQFF. The CDR3 DNA reads TGTGCCAGCAGACGGGACCGGGCCCGCTCCTACAATGAGCAGTTCTTC. Full variable domain (outside the CDR3, taken from reference TRBV28 and TRBJ2-1): DVKVTQSSRYLVKRTGEKVFLECVQDMDHENMFWYRQDPGLGLRLIYFSYDVKMKEKGDIPEGYSVSREKKERFSLILESASTNQTSMYLCASRRDRARSYNEQFFGPGTRLTVL.

The chain links TRBV28 to TRBJ1-2; 10 bases match TRBD1. The CDR3 is 14 residues long. Losses at the gene ends were 6 bases for V and 8 bases for J; bases not matched to a gene: 9. Germline values: CDR1 MDHEN, CDR2 SYDVKM. CDR3 nucleotides: TGTGCCAGCAGAACGGGACAGGGGCTTCGCGGCTACACCTTC. It specifies CASRTGQGLRGYTF.

CDR3 sequence (DNA): TGCGCCAGCAGCCACCTCAGGGGGAGGGGAGAGACCCAGTACTTC. Translating it yields CASSHLRGRGETQYF. The chain combines TRBV4-3 with TRBJ2-5, with D possibly called TRBD1 or TRBD2 (7 bases each). This CDR3 has 15 amino acids. The germline gives CDR1 LGHNA, CDR2 YSLEER. V dropped 3 bases and J dropped 4 bases, with 15 bases sitting between them.

As DNA, the CDR3 is TGTGCCAGCAGCCCCGCCCTCCTCTACGAGCAGTACTTC. Amino acid sequence: CASSPALLYEQYF. The V call is TRBV11-1, the J call TRBJ2-7; no firm D call. The CDR3 length is 13 residues. V was cut by 5 bases and J by 3 bases, with 11 bases left in between. Germline V gene lookup returns CDR1 SGHAT and CDR2 FQDESV (reference sequence). Together with reference TRBV11-1 and TRBJ2-7, the CDR3 gives the full variable domain: EAEVAQSPRYKITEKSQAVAFWCDPISGHATLYWYRQILGQGPELLVQFQDESVVDDSQLPKDRFSAERLKGVDSTLKIQPAELGDSAMYLCASSPALLYEQYFGPGTRLTVT.

This clone was observed a handful of times. The CDR3 nucleotides are TGTGCCAGCAGACGAGCCTCTGGCGAAAAACTGTTTTTT. This codes for CASRRASGEKLFF. The chain uses TRBV7-9 and TRBJ1-4, with D uncertain. Germline V CDR1 and CDR2: SEHNR, FQNEAQ (reference sequence). This CDR3 region has 13 residues. V shed 6 bases and J shed 8 bases, with 13 bases lying between them.